Listed below are T cell receptor beta chains from one sample, sequenced in a study of blood T cell repertoires in COVID-19. The repertoire was sequenced with immunoSEQ multiplex PCR; TCRdb's copy has only in-frame clones and lacks some. The sample has 150,000 to 200,000 clones; 70% to 80% are singletons. Sequenced input: peripheral blood. All receptors come from a woman aged 45-60 years with active or convalescent COVID-19. Each CDR3 is given with its conserved first and last residue. D genes are given only for firm matches. Size tells how often a clone was seen (once, few, many) or the class of an expanded clone, and some rows leave it out.

V gene	clone size	D gene	J gene	CDR3 protein	CDR3 DNA
TRBV7-6	once	TRBD2	TRBJ2-3	CASSLGLAGARTDTQYF	TGTGCCAGCAGCTTGGGACTAGCGGGGGCACGCACAGATACGCAGTATTTT
TRBV7-2	NA	TRBD1	TRBJ1-3	CASSQTGVRGNTIYF	TGTGCCAGCAGCCAGACAGGGGTGCGGGGAAACACCATATATTTT
TRBV18	NA	NA	TRBJ1-3	CASSPGTGNTIYF	TGTGCCAGCTCACCCGGTACTGGAAACACCATATATTTT
TRBV7-3	NA	NA	TRBJ2-4	CASSLTMQRPPF	TGTGCCAGCAGCTTAACGATGCAGAGGCCCCCCTTC
TRBV9	NA	TRBD2	TRBJ2-5	CASSPGGDGLTQYF	TGTGCCAGCAGCCCGGGGGGGGATGGACTTACCCAGTACTTC
TRBV10-3	NA	TRBD1	TRBJ1-1	CAIKRTGDTEAFF	TGTGCCATCAAAAGGACAGGGGACACTGAAGCTTTCTTT
TRBV4-2	NA	TRBD2	TRBJ2-7	CASSQLTSGSSYEQYF	TGTGCCAGCAGCCAACTGACTAGCGGGTCCTCCTACGAGCAGTACTTC
TRBV5-1	NA	NA	TRBJ2-5	CASSSAGGGGETQYF	TGCGCCAGCAGCTCGGCAGGGGGCGGGGGAGAGACCCAGTACTTC
TRBV11-3	NA	NA	TRBJ1-5	CASSPHDSFNQPQHF	TGTGCCAGCAGCCCCCACGACAGCTTCAATCAGCCCCAGCATTTT
TRBV19	NA	TRBD1	TRBJ1-6	CASSIRTGGNSPLHF	TGTGCCAGTAGTATCAGGACAGGTGGGAATTCACCCCTCCACTTT
TRBV27	few	NA	TRBJ1-6	CASRWGGLTDNSPLHF	TGTGCCAGTCGATGGGGGGGATTGACAGATAATTCACCCCTCCACTTT
TRBV4-3	NA	TRBD2	TRBJ2-5	CASSPGRGLAGEETQYF	TGCGCCAGCAGCCCAGGCCGGGGACTAGCGGGGGAGGAGACCCAGTACTTC
TRBV5-1	NA	NA	TRBJ2-7	CASSLGAARDEQYF	TGCGCCAGCAGCTTGGGGGCAGCGAGGGACGAGCAGTACTTC
TRBV7-8	NA	NA	TRBJ1-1	CASSLAPFNTEAFF	TGTGCCAGCAGCTTAGCCCCCTTTAACACTGAAGCTTTCTTT
TRBV6-2/TRBV6-3	NA	TRBD1	TRBJ2-2	CASSYGTGETGELFF	TGTGCCAGCAGTTACGGGACAGGGGAAACCGGGGAGCTGTTTTTT